The source of this T cell receptor beta chain is a study of CD8+ T cells in alopecia areata. As regards this clone: Its target is not known.

The germline CDR1 and CDR2 sequences are SGHAT and FQNNGV. The CDR3 is 16 residues long. V gave up 5 bases and J gave up 1 base; unmatched junction bases: 6. Specified treatment: oral pan-JAK inhibitor, 5-10 mg twice daily. Alopecia areata patients had lesional scalp punch biopsies and peripheral blood taken from them. Study-wide results and limits: The study also sequences resident alphabeta T cells of normal skin in scalp samples. Lesional scalp exceeded normal scalp in clonality, especially in alopecia totalis/universalis. The treated group had a single nonresponder, limiting CD8+ expansion-response conclusions.

Reverse transcription of extracted RNA yielded cDNA, which provided the sequencing template. TCRdb keeps only in-frame clones here, not all; method: immunoSEQ multiplex PCR. The repertoire has some 190,000 clones, approximately 49% of them found once; the top ten carry roughly a tenth. The V gene is TRBV11-2, the J gene TRBJ2-5; 11 nucleotides align to TRBD2. Source: CD8+ T cells sorted from blood, taken around week 54, from a patient treated with tofacitinib. The TCR comes from a human donor with alopecia areata. CDR3 loop: CASSTHLAGGQETQYF. The CDR3 region has the DNA TGTGCCAGCAGCACCCACCTAGCGGGGGGCCAAGAGACCCAGTACTTC.